This section outlines one T cell receptor (beta chain) sequence together with its context. Its target is unknown. Researchers used 5'RACE with constant-segment primers to make TCR alpha and TCR beta cDNA libraries that carry sample barcodes and UMIs. TCRdb fed the 5' RACE reads into MiXCR, producing one record per CDR3 protein. The sample consists of about 400,000 distinct CDR3 sequences, about 16% of them appearing once. These data originate in a study of T-cell memory formation after mild COVID-19. At the level of the study: TCR clustering was largely donor specific. Study-level points and caveats: Several responding clones turned up in pre-infection memory, indicating that cross-reactive memory may have taken part.

Trimming left V 1 base short and J 5 bases short, with 22 bases between. CDR1 and CDR2 from the germline V gene are KGHDR and SFDVKD. This CDR3 region has 18 residues. The source of this sequence is a man between 18 and 29 years old who had mild COVID-19 (a few samples of this study predate the infection). Cell type and time point are not known. The material sequenced was PBMCs or a T cell subset sorted from them (not recorded which). The chain joins TRBV24-1 to TRBJ2-5, with D possibly being TRBD1 (8 bases). The DNA for the CDR3 is TGTGCCACCAGTGATTTCTCAACAGGGGGGGAGATAGAGGAGACCCAGTACTTC. Translated, it gives CATSDFSTGGEIEETQYF.